Described below is a single T cell receptor beta chain sequence and its context. The data belong to a study of T cells in Graves' hyperthyroidism and ophthalmopathy. TCR beta CDR3 region amplification was performed from RNA transcripts. The HTBI primer set was used in a first-round RT-PCR of the TCR CDR3. TCRdb re-called the multiplex PCR reads through MiXCR, storing one row per CDR3 protein. The sample has fewer than 750,000 distinct CDR3 sequences, around 15% seen once; the top ten hold roughly an eighth. Uncontrolled infection, other autoimmune disease, pregnancy or lactation led to exclusion. This CDR3 has 14 amino acids. From germline, CDR1 is MRHNA and CDR2 SNTAGT. V dropped 5 bases and J dropped 4 bases, with 14 bases sitting between them.

The receptor was isolated from a woman aged 45-60 years with Graves' ophthalmopathy. The chain is built from TRBV6-4 and TRBJ2-5, with D unresolved. Sequenced sample: blood. The CDR3, as DNA: TGTGCCAGCAGTTCGGGCATTGGTGGAGAGACCCAGTACTTC. It is translated as CASSSGIGGETQYF.